A selection of T cell receptor beta chains follows, all from one sample in a study of blood T cell repertoires in COVID-19. Some clones are missing from TCRdb's copy, which holds only in-frame ones; the method was immunoSEQ multiplex PCR. The sample has 250,000 to 350,000 clones; roughly 82% are singletons. The sequencing input was peripheral blood. All receptors derive from a woman between 45 and 60 years old with acute or convalescent COVID-19. CDR3s include the opening cysteine and the closing phenylalanine or tryptophan. A D gene is named only where the DNA matches it firmly. Clone size is given for some rows only: seen once, a few or many times, or a class if the clone is expanded.

v_gene	d_gene	j_gene	abundance	CDR3aa	CDR3nt
TRBV4-1	.	TRBJ2-7	.	CASSQGTDPYEQYF	TGCGCCAGCAGCCAAGGAACAGATCCCTACGAGCAGTACTTC
TRBV27	.	TRBJ2-7	.	CASRTRSDPYEQYF	TGTGCCAGCAGAACTCGGAGCGACCCCTACGAGCAGTACTTC
TRBV27	TRBD1	TRBJ2-5	.	CASSLFAGQGGETQYF	TGTGCCAGCAGTTTATTCGCGGGACAGGGGGGAGAGACCCAGTACTTC
TRBV4-3	TRBD1	TRBJ2-7	.	CASSQLGQGDYEQYF	TGCGCCAGCAGCCAACTTGGACAGGGGGACTACGAGCAGTACTTC
TRBV5-1	TRBD2	TRBJ2-3	.	CASSFRTGLAGVGGDTQYF	TGCGCCAGCAGCTTTCGAACGGGACTAGCGGGAGTTGGGGGAGATACGCAGTATTTT
TRBV7-2	.	TRBJ2-7	few	CASSLIQGLSYEQYF	TGTGCCAGCAGCTTAATACAGGGTCTGTCCTACGAGCAGTACTTC
TRBV7-3	TRBD1	TRBJ1-2	.	CASSRDRGRGYTF	TGTGCCAGCAGCCGAGACAGGGGACGAGGCTACACCTTC
TRBV27	TRBD1	TRBJ1-1	.	CASSLTPPQGTVNTEAFF	TGTGCCAGCAGTCTAACTCCTCCACAAGGGACAGTGAACACTGAAGCTTTCTTT
TRBV5-1	.	TRBJ2-7	.	CASSLQGQGYEQYF	TGCGCCAGCAGCTTGCAGGGTCAGGGGTACGAGCAGTACTTC
TRBV29-1	.	TRBJ2-1	.	CSVESPVVNEQFF	TGCAGCGTTGAAAGTCCGGTGGTGAATGAGCAGTTCTTC
TRBV30	.	TRBJ2-3	once	CAWSNVGGGTDTQYF	TGTGCCTGGAGTAATGTAGGAGGGGGCACAGATACGCAGTATTTT
TRBV6-6	.	TRBJ2-1	.	CASSKPRDEQFF	TGTGCCAGCAGTAAACCCAGGGATGAGCAGTTCTTC
TRBV28	.	TRBJ1-6	.	CASSLSLQGNSPLHF	TGTGCCAGCAGTTTATCCCTGCAGGGGAATTCACCCCTCCACTTT
TRBV4-2	TRBD2	TRBJ2-1	.	CASSQDWTSGSGNEQFF	TGTGCCAGCAGCCAAGATTGGACTAGCGGGAGTGGCAATGAGCAGTTCTTC
TRBV27	.	TRBJ1-2	.	CASSFLGGSGYTF	TGTGCCAGCAGTTTTTTGGGGGGAAGTGGCTACACCTTC
TRBV10-3	.	TRBJ1-2	.	CAISEQGLNGYTF	TGTGCCATCAGTGAGCAAGGACTGAATGGCTACACCTTC
TRBV18	TRBD1	TRBJ1-1	.	CASSPSRTGSLNTEAFF	TGTGCCAGCTCACCTTCCCGGACAGGGAGTTTGAACACTGAAGCTTTCTTT
TRBV11-1	.	TRBJ1-6	.	CASSLAIRESPLHF	TGTGCCAGCAGCTTAGCGATTCGGGAATCACCCCTCCACTTT
TRBV27	.	TRBJ1-1	.	CASSLGLGTEAFF	TGTGCCAGCAGTTTAGGTCTAGGCACTGAAGCTTTCTTT
TRBV27	TRBD1	TRBJ2-1	once	CASSPLGQGYNEQFF	TGTGCCAGCAGTCCCCTAGGACAGGGCTACAATGAGCAGTTCTTC
TRBV5-1	TRBD2	TRBJ2-7	.	CASSSGTSGIYEQYF	TGCGCCAGCAGCTCCGGGACTAGCGGGATCTACGAGCAGTACTTC
TRBV6-6	TRBD1	TRBJ1-4	.	CASSWGQGPTNEKLFF	TGTGCCAGCAGTTGGGGACAGGGCCCAACTAATGAAAAACTGTTTTTT
TRBV5-6	TRBD2	TRBJ2-5	.	CASSLGLAGGPGQETQYF	TGTGCCAGCAGCTTAGGACTAGCGGGAGGGCCGGGCCAAGAGACCCAGTACTTC
TRBV5-1	.	TRBJ1-6	.	CASSSQGGPNSPLHF	TGCGCCAGCAGCTCCCAAGGTGGGCCTAATTCACCCCTCCACTTT
TRBV27	TRBD2	TRBJ2-1	.	CASSLLAGENEQFF	TGTGCCAGCAGTTTACTAGCGGGAGAAAATGAGCAGTTCTTC
TRBV9	.	TRBJ1-3	.	CASSVAGRPGENTIYF	TGTGCCAGCAGCGTAGCTGGGCGCCCCGGGGAGAACACCATATATTTT
TRBV3-1/TRBV3-2	.	TRBJ1-1	.	CASSPRTDPDTEAFF	TGTGCCAGCAGCCCAAGGACAGATCCGGACACTGAAGCTTTCTTT
TRBV5-6	TRBD1	TRBJ1-6	once	CASSSRGRGDSPLHF	TGTGCCAGCAGCTCCAGGGGGCGCGGGGATTCACCCCTCCACTTT
TRBV6-6	TRBD2	TRBJ2-3	.	CASRGASGSITDTQYF	TGTGCCAGCAGAGGGGCTAGCGGGAGCATCACAGATACGCAGTATTTT
TRBV3-1/TRBV3-2	.	TRBJ2-7	.	CASSQATAGLDREQYF	TGTGCCAGCAGCCAAGCCACTGCAGGGCTCGACCGCGAGCAGTACTTC
TRBV5-8	.	TRBJ2-2	.	CASSLSGNTGELFF	TGTGCCAGCAGCTTGTCGGGAAACACCGGGGAGCTGTTTTTT
TRBV5-4	TRBD1	TRBJ1-2	.	CASRNSTGGNYGYTF	TGTGCCAGCAGGAATTCGACAGGGGGTAACTATGGCTACACCTTC
TRBV4-3	TRBD2	TRBJ2-5	.	CASSQDLAGGPVRETQYF	TGCGCCAGCAGCCAAGATCTAGCGGGAGGGCCCGTAAGGGAGACCCAGTACTTC
TRBV9	.	TRBJ2-5	.	CASSVGASESGETQYF	TGTGCCAGCAGCGTAGGGGCTAGCGAGTCGGGTGAGACCCAGTACTTC
TRBV3-1/TRBV3-2	.	TRBJ1-2	.	CASSQGYERGYTF	TGTGCCAGCAGCCAAGGGTACGAGCGGGGCTACACCTTC
TRBV27	TRBD1	TRBJ1-1	.	CASSLRGHTEAFF	TGTGCCAGCAGTCTTAGGGGGCATACTGAAGCTTTCTTT
TRBV28	.	TRBJ1-6	.	CASSPPGVINSPLHF	TGTGCCAGCAGTCCACCCGGGGTAATAAATTCACCCCTCCACTTT
TRBV9	.	TRBJ2-2	.	CASSVATGLEPGELFF	TGTGCCAGCAGCGTAGCTACGGGACTGGAACCCGGGGAGCTGTTTTTT